Given below is one T cell receptor (beta chain) in context. Its cognate antigen is unknown. Amplification of TCR beta CDR3 regions was performed using RNA transcripts as template. TCR CDR3 underwent first-round RT-PCR with the HTBI primer set. TCRdb itself ran the multiplex PCR reads through MiXCR, one entry per CDR3 protein. The sample shows some 720,000 distinct CDR3 sequences, 16% of them seen only once. This CDR3 is 15 amino acids long. V gave up 1 base and J gave up 3 bases, with 13 bases separating them. The germline V gene has CDR1 SEHNR and CDR2 FQNEAQ (reference sequence). This sample is drawn from a study of T cells in Graves' hyperthyroidism and ophthalmopathy. Study conclusions and caveats: Ophthalmopathy and stable hyperthyroidism were separated by a 13 V-J model.

The gene calls are TRBV7-9 and TRBJ2-7; possibly TRBD1 for D (6 bases). The TCR originated in a man aged 18 to 35 with Graves' hyperthyroidism. Sequencing was done on a sample of blood. CDR3 amino acids: CASSLDWTAHYEQYF. The CDR3 region has the DNA TGTGCCAGCAGCTTAGATTGGACAGCGCACTACGAGCAGTACTTC. The full variable domain, completed using reference TRBV7-9 and TRBJ2-7, is DTGVSQNPRHKITKRGQNVTFRCDPISEHNRLYWYRQTLGQGPEFLTYFQNEAQLEKSRLLSDRFSAERPKGSFSTLEIQRTEQGDSAMYLCASSLDWTAHYEQYFGPGTRLTVT.